This T cell receptor (beta chain) is from a study of spatial heterogeneity in lung cancer. Study overall: Bulk RNA-seq from matched material yielded a T cell module score that correlated strongly with TCR transcript counts in tumor regions. Study-level points and caveats: Coverage of tumor T cells, an estimated figure, was about 7.1% for alpha and around 13% for beta chains. It was found that expanded intratumoral alpha and beta TCR counts tracked tumor mutation counts.

Specified time point: sample taken at primary tumor resection. This clonotype appeared many times. The antigen remains unidentified. The J segment lost 4 bases and the V segment lost 7 bases, leaving 4 bases of the junction unmatched. CDR1 is SNHLY, CDR2 FYNNEI, per germline. CDR3 length: 14 residues. In TCRdb, the 5' RACE reads were re-called with MiXCR into one record per CDR3 protein. This sample has 5,500 to 8,500 distinct CDR3 sequences, with about 3.2% found just once. Specimen: lung tumor tissue, collected at surgery. This chain joins TRBV2 and TRBJ2-5; 12 nucleotides agree with TRBD2. The clonotype comes from a male donor with early-stage non-small cell lung cancer. CDR3 coding DNA: TGTGCCAGCACCGGACTAGCGGGGTCAGAGACCCAGTACTTC. Protein: CASTGLAGSETQYF.